A single sample gave rise to the 19 T cell receptor beta chains below, sequenced in a study of blood T cell repertoires in COVID-19. This table comes from immunoSEQ multiplex PCR, and its TCRdb copy is limited to in-frame clones, with some not included. The sample shows approximately 670,000 clones, more than 80% of them seen only once. Sequencing was performed on peripheral blood. These receptors were obtained from a woman aged 18-35 years with acute or convalescent COVID-19.

The V call is TRBV5-4, the J call TRBJ1-2; D perhaps matches TRBD1 (5 bases). V was pared by 2 bases and J by 6 bases, with 11 bases between. The V gene's germline CDR1 is SGHNT and CDR2 YYREEE (reference sequence). This CDR3 contains 13 residues. The CDR3 loop is CASSFLYRNGYTF. CDR3 DNA: TGTGCCAGCAGCTTTTTGTACAGGAATGGCTACACCTTC.

This clone was observed once. The chain combines TRBV25-1 with TRBJ1-2; 10 bases fit TRBD1. V was pared by 3 bases and J by 5 bases, with 15 bases of the junction left unmatched. This CDR3 region has 18 residues. The germline V gene encodes CDR1 MGHDK and CDR2 SYGVNS. CDR3 in DNA: TGTGCCAGCAGTGACCCCGCCGGACAGGGGGAGAGTAGTTATGGCTACACCTTC. It yields the protein CASSDPAGQGESSYGYTF.

A single count supports this clone. The J gene is TRBJ1-2, the V gene TRBV5-4; tentatively, D is TRBD1 (5 bases). This CDR3 contains 14 residues. Trimming pared 4 bases from V and 4 bases from J, leaving 14 bases between. Germline CDR1 and CDR2: SGHNT and YYREEE (reference sequence). The CDR3 DNA sequence: TGTGCCAGCAGCCGTGGGGGGGAGGGCTATGGCTACACCTTC. This encodes CASSRGGEGYGYTF.

On this clone itself: Other nucleotide sequences in the sample specify the same CDR3. This chain links TRBV30 with TRBJ1-4, with 7 bases identical to TRBD1. The CDR3 is 14 residues long. V lost 3 bases, J lost 3 bases, and 4 bases stayed unmatched. Germline CDR1 is GTSNPN and CDR2 is SVGIG (reference sequence). The CDR3 is CAWSTGVANEKLFF. The DNA of the CDR3 is TGTGCCTGGAGCACAGGGGTGGCTAATGAAAAACTGTTTTTT. Filled out from reference TRBV30 and TRBJ1-4, the complete variable domain reads SQTIHQWPATLVQPVGSPLSLECTVEGTSNPNLYWYRQAAGRGLQLLFYSVGIGQISSEVPQNLSASRPQDRQFILSSKKLLLSDSGFYLCAWSTGVANEKLFFGSGTQLSVL.

V is TRBV7-3 and J is TRBJ2-5; TRBD1 is a possible D gene (7 bases). CDR1 is SGHTA and CDR2 is FQGTGA in the germline V gene. CDR3 size: 15 residues. The germline V and J ends were trimmed by 5 bases and 1 base, with 14 bases remaining between them. CDR3 sequence: CASSTGRTGQETQYF. The CDR3 bases are TGTGCCAGCAGCACAGGGAGGACAGGCCAAGAGACCCAGTACTTC.

The V call is TRBV3-1 (or the pseudogene TRBV3-2), the J call TRBJ2-6; TRBD1 matches 7 bases. The CDR3 runs 17 residues. J gave up 3 bases and V 1 base, and 6 bases lay outside the gene matches. The germline V gene encodes CDR1 LGHDT and CDR2 YNNKEL (reference sequence). The CDR3 nucleotides read TGTGCCAGCAGCCAAGCGATAGGGGGCGGTGGGGCCAACGTCCTGACTTTC. It encodes CASSQAIGGGGANVLTF.

Regarding this clone: This sample also contains other DNA sequences that code for the same CDR3. The rearrangement links TRBV11-2 to TRBJ2-2; no definite D call. The V and J ends lost 4 bases and 4 bases respectively, with 4 bases between them. This CDR3 has 12 amino acids. Germline V lookup: CDR1 SGHAT, CDR2 FQNNGV. The CDR3, as DNA: TGTGCCAGCAGCTCGTCCACCGGGGAGCTGTTTTTT. This sequence encodes CASSSSTGELFF. Full variable domain (remainder filled in from reference TRBV11-2 and TRBJ2-2): EAGVAQSPRYKIIEKRQSVAFWCNPISGHATLYWYQQILGQGPKLLIQFQNNGVVDDSQLPKDRFSAERLKGVDSTLKIQPAKLEDSAVYLCASSSSTGELFFGEGSRLTVL.

The count of this clone is one. The CDR3 protein is CASLRGAGDYGYTF. The CDR3 bases are TGTGCCAGCCTGCGGGGGGCCGGGGACTATGGCTACACCTTC. This chain links TRBV28 with TRBJ1-2, with a weak D call TRBD1 (6 bases). V was pared by 8 bases and J by 3 bases, with 16 bases between. The CDR3 consists of 14 residues. CDR1 and CDR2 from the germline V gene are MDHEN and SYDVKM.

This clone was observed a handful of times. J is TRBJ1-1 and V is TRBV18; D perhaps matches TRBD1 (6 bases). The CDR3 runs to 17 residues. Between the trimmed V and J ends, which lost 1 base and 4 bases, there was a span of 19 bases. CDR1 and CDR2 (germline): KGHSH, LQKENI. For the CDR3, the DNA is TGTGCCAGCTCACCACAAACCTCCAGGGGCCGGAGCACTGAAGCTTTCTTT. Its protein is CASSPQTSRGRSTEAFF.

This clone was seen only a few times. The V and J genes are TRBV3-1 (or the pseudogene TRBV3-2) and TRBJ2-2; TRBD2 agrees at 8 bases. The CDR3 has 14 residues. V shed 4 bases, J shed 7 bases, and the junction held 5 bases outside the gene matches. Germline lookup yields CDR1 LGHDT and CDR2 YNNKEL (reference sequence). This CDR3 reads CASSRGLVGGELFF. The CDR3, as DNA: TGTGCCAGCAGCCGGGGACTAGTTGGCGGGGAGCTGTTTTTT.

The chain joins TRBV4-1 to TRBJ2-2; TRBD2 matches 10 bases. The germline gives CDR1 MGHRA, CDR2 YSYEKL. With V trimmed by 6 bases and J by 5 bases, 9 bases remained unmatched. This CDR3 spans 16 amino acids. CDR3 DNA: TGCGCCAGCAGTGAAGGAGCGGGGGGGCCGACCGGGGAGCTGTTTTTT. This gives the protein CASSEGAGGPTGELFF.

The gene calls are TRBV24-1 and TRBJ2-3; 12 bases line up with TRBD1. CDR1 is KGHDR and CDR2 is SFDVKD in the germline V gene. Trimming took 3 bases from V and 0 from J; bases not matched to a gene: 9. This CDR3 has 19 amino acids. CDR3 sequence reads: CATSDIRDRGPISTDTQYF. The CDR3 coding sequence is TGTGCCACCAGTGATATCCGGGACAGGGGGCCAATTAGCACAGATACGCAGTATTTT.

This clone was seen only once. The chain couples TRBV5-1 to TRBJ2-6, with D possibly matching TRBD1 (6 bases). Germline V lookup: CDR1 SGHRS, CDR2 YFSETQ. V was cut by 2 bases and J by 0 bases, with 30 bases left in between. The CDR3 has 23 amino acids. Here the CDR3 reads CASSFAPSGTQGLPSSGANVLTF. For the CDR3, the DNA is TGCGCCAGCAGCTTCGCCCCATCCGGGACACAAGGTTTACCGAGCTCTGGGGCCAACGTCCTGACTTTC.

This clone turned up a few times. The chain is built from TRBV19 and TRBJ2-7, with 10 bases that match TRBD1. The CDR3 has 14 amino acids. Germline CDR1 reads LNHDA; CDR2 reads SQIVND (reference sequence). J was trimmed by 5 bases and V by 3 bases; bases with no gene match: 4. CDR3 residues: CASSIGTGANEQYF. Here the CDR3 DNA reads TGTGCCAGTAGTATCGGGACAGGGGCCAACGAGCAGTACTTC.

The rearrangement links TRBV5-4 to TRBJ2-2; 13 nucleotides match TRBD2. This CDR3 has 19 residues. Germline-derived CDR1 and CDR2 are SGHNT and YYREEE (reference sequence). Trimming removed 3 bases from V and 3 bases from J; junction bases left unmatched: 11. CDR3 loop: CASSSVPGTSGEHTGELFF. The CDR3 DNA follows: TGTGCCAGCAGCTCTGTTCCCGGGACTAGCGGGGAGCACACCGGGGAGCTGTTTTTT. Looking up the rest from reference TRBV5-4 and TRBJ2-2 gives the full variable domain: ETGVTQSPTHLIKTRGQQVTLRCSSQSGHNTVSWYQQALGQGPQFIFQYYREEENGRGNFPPRFSGLQFPNYSSELNVNALELDDSALYLCASSSVPGTSGEHTGELFFGEGSRLTVL.

V is TRBV5-1 and J is TRBJ2-4, with TRBD1 matching over 8 bases. CDR3 length: 18 residues. Germline assignment: CDR1 SGHRS and CDR2 YFSETQ. V gave up 2 bases and J gave up 1 base; unmatched junction bases: 11. Written as DNA, the CDR3 is TGCGCCAGCAGCTTTGGACAGGGTGGTTCGTTGGCCAAAAACATTCAGTACTTC. Protein product: CASSFGQGGSLAKNIQYF.

The chain is built from TRBV19 and TRBJ1-2, with 11 bases identical to TRBD1. The CDR3 runs to 14 residues. CDR1 and CDR2 from the germline V gene are LNHDA and SQIVND (reference sequence). The V gene end was trimmed by 4 bases and the J gene end by 4 bases; junction bases not matched to a gene: 2. The CDR3 reads CASSKGQGVYGYTF. The CDR3 DNA reads as TGTGCCAGTAGTAAGGGACAGGGGGTCTATGGCTACACCTTC.

The chain has TRBV28 and TRBJ2-7; 11 positions agree with TRBD2. This CDR3 is built from 21 residues. Losses at the gene ends were 4 bases for V and 4 bases for J; bases not matched to a gene: 24. Germline V gene data show CDR1 as MDHEN and CDR2 as SYDVKM. Here the CDR3 reads CASSSSSRIAGGPLWSYEQYF. The CDR3 DNA reads TGTGCCAGCAGTTCTTCCTCCCGAATAGCGGGGGGGCCCCTTTGGTCTTACGAGCAGTACTTC. Full variable domain (rest looked up from reference TRBV28 and TRBJ2-7): DVKVTQSSRYLVKRTGEKVFLECVQDMDHENMFWYRQDPGLGLRLIYFSYDVKMKEKGDIPEGYSVSREKKERFSLILESASTNQTSMYLCASSSSSRIAGGPLWSYEQYFGPGTRLTVT.

V gene TRBV6-5 combines with J gene TRBJ1-2; perhaps TRBD1 as D (5 bases). This CDR3 is built from 13 residues. Per germline, CDR1 MNHEY and CDR2 SVGAGI. The germline V and J ends were trimmed by 2 bases and 8 bases, with 12 bases remaining between them. CDR3 in DNA: TGTGCCAGCAGTTACATGCAGGGCGGCGGCTACACCTTC. It yields the protein CASSYMQGGGYTF.